The present T cell receptor (beta chain) was sequenced within a study of tissue T cells after allogeneic stem cell transplantation. Study findings and constraints: The study did not identify alloreactive or antigen-specific tissue TCRs, and some clones might be persisting host cells. This small cohort was clinically heterogeneous, and sampling depth was a limitation.

The length of the CDR3 is 13 residues. CDR1 and CDR2 from the germline V gene are KGHTA and FQNQQP. Time point meaning: mouse harvest day 7 after allogeneic transplant. Each mouse received 10^7 T-cell-depleted marrow cells plus 10^6 splenic CD5+ T cells by tail vein. Profiled with immunoSEQ multiplex PCR; TCRdb holds only in-frame clones, not every one. The sample has under 6,000 clones; 40% to 60% are singletons. Concerning this clone: No antigen is known for it. Gene and germline names: mouse. The read falls 1 residue short of the CDR3 end, and the missing part is taken from the germline J gene.

The chain joins TRBV23 to TRBJ2-3. The material sequenced was gut tissue. This TCR came from a female BALB/c mouse given C57BL/6 T cells with graft-versus-host disease after an allogeneic hematopoietic cell transplant. The CDR3 DNA, read in part, is TGCTCCAGCAGTCAGGGGATGGCAGAAACGCTGTAT. The encoded protein is CSSSQGMAETLY. The entire CDR3 protein is CSSSQGMAETLYF.